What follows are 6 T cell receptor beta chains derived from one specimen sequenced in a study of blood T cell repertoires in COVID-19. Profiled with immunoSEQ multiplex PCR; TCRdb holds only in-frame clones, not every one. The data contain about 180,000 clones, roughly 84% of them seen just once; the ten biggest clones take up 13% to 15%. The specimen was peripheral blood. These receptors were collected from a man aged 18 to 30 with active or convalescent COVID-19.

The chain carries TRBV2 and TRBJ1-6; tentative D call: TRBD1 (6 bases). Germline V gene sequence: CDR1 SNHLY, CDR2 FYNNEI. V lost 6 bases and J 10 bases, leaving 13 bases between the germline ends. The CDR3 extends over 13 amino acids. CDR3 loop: CASRSQGWSPLHF. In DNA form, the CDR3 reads TGTGCCAGCAGGTCGCAGGGGTGGTCACCCCTCCACTTT. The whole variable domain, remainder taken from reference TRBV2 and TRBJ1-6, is EPEVTQTPSHQVTQMGQEVILRCVPISNHLYFYWYRQILGQKVEFLVSFYNNEISEKSEIFDDQFSVERPDGSNFTLKIRSTKLEDSAMYFCASRSQGWSPLHFGNGTRLTVT.

CDR3 DNA sequence: TGTGCCAGCAGCCAAGTAGGAGGTACATATAATTCACCCCTCCACTTT. It translates to CASSQVGGTYNSPLHF. The gene calls are TRBV3-1 (or the pseudogene TRBV3-2) and TRBJ1-6; no clear D gene. With 1 base removed from V and 4 bases from J, the gap between germline ends came to 11 bases. Germline CDR1 is LGHDT and CDR2 is YNNKEL (reference sequence). This CDR3 contains 16 residues.

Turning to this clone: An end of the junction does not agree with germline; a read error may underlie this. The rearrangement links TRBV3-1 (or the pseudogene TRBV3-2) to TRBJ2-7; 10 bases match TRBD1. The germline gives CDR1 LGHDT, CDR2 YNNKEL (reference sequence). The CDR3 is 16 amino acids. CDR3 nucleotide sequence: TGTGCCAGCAGCCAAGATAGGGGACAGGGGACCTACAAGCAGTACTTC. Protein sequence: CASSQDRGQGTYKQYF.

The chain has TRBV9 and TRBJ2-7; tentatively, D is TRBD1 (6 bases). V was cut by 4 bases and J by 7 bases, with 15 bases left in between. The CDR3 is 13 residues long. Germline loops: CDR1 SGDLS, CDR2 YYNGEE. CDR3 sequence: CASSPNRAREQYF. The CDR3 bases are TGTGCCAGCAGCCCCAACAGGGCCCGGGAGCAGTACTTC.

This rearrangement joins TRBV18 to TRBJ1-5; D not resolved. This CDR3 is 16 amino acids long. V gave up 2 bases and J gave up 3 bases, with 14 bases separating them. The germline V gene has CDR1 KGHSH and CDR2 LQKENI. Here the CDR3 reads CASSPAVGNLNQPQHF. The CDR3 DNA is TGTGCCAGCTCACCAGCGGTCGGGAATCTCAATCAGCCCCAGCATTTT. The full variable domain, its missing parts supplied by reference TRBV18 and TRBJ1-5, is NAGVMQNPRHLVRRRGQEARLRCSPMKGHSHVYWYRQLPEEGLKFMVYLQKENIIDESGMPKERFSAEFPKEGPSILRIQQVVRGDSAAYFCASSPAVGNLNQPQHFGDGTRLSIL.

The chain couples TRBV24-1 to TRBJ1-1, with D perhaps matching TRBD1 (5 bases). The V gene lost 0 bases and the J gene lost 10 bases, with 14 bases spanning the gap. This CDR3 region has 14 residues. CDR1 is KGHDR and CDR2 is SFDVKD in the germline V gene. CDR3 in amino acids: CATSDLRVREGAFF. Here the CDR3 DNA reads TGTGCCACCAGTGATTTGAGGGTCAGGGAGGGAGCTTTCTTT.